Listed here are 27 T cell receptor beta chains from one sample, sequenced in a study. Cells sorted as Tregs were CD4+, CD25+ and CD127-/low. TCRdb processed the 5' RACE reads anew with MiXCR; each CDR3 protein has one entry. Of tens of thousands of distinct CDR3 sequences in the sample, approximately 22% were seen once. The sample comprised Tregs sorted from blood. The receptors come from a female donor with breast cancer.

This clonotype occurred many times. The chain links TRBV6-5 to TRBJ1-5, with D unresolved. Between the trimmed V and J ends, which lost 2 bases and 4 bases, there was a span of 12 bases. Germline CDR1 MNHEY, CDR2 SVGAGI. CDR3 length: 15 residues. The chain's CDR3 is CASSYGPAGNQPQHF. In DNA form, the CDR3 reads TGTGCCAGCAGTTACGGGCCAGCGGGTAATCAGCCCCAGCATTTT.

The chain is built from TRBV5-1 and TRBJ1-1; D remains unclear. Germline values: CDR1 SGHRS, CDR2 YFSETQ. V lost 4 bases and J 6 bases, leaving 10 bases between the germline ends. The CDR3 has 12 residues. For the CDR3, the DNA is TGCGCCAGCAGCGGGGATGGGTCTGAAGCTTTCTTT. Protein product: CASSGDGSEAFF.

Only a few counts were recorded for this clonotype. This sequence joins TRBV20-1 and TRBJ1-1; D gene ambiguous. The germline gives CDR1 DFQATT, CDR2 SNEGSKA (reference sequence). Trimming removed 3 bases from V and 5 bases from J, with 7 bases in between. This CDR3 is 11 amino acids long. CDR3 residues: CSASSGTEAFF. The CDR3 nucleotides read TGCAGTGCTAGCTCCGGGACTGAAGCTTTCTTT.

The J gene is TRBJ2-1, the V gene TRBV20-1; 11 positions match TRBD2. The V gene's germline CDR1 is DFQATT and CDR2 SNEGSKA (reference sequence). The trim removed 3 bases at V and 10 bases at J, leaving 11 bases unmatched. The CDR3 spans 15 residues. The CDR3 nucleotides are TGCAGTGCTAGCGGGACGGATAGCGGGGGGGCGGAGCAGTTCTTC. As protein: CSASGTDSGGAEQFF.

At least ten counts were recorded for this clonotype. The chain recombines TRBV6-5 with TRBJ2-1, with 8 bases matching TRBD1. This CDR3 is built from 16 residues. From germline, CDR1 is MNHEY and CDR2 SVGAGI. J was trimmed by 7 bases and V by 0 bases; bases with no gene match: 8. The CDR3 region has the DNA TGTGCCAGCAGTTACTCGACCTGGACAGGGACAAATGAGCAGTTCTTC. It translates to CASSYSTWTGTNEQFF.

This clonotype has at least ten counts. This chain uses TRBV7-6 with TRBJ2-5; TRBD1 agrees at 10 bases. There are 16 residues in the CDR3. In germline, CDR1 is SGHVS, CDR2 FNYEAQ. V lost 5 bases, J lost 3 bases, and 9 bases stayed unmatched. Here the CDR3 DNA reads TGTGCCAGCAGCACCCCTGCCGGGACAGGGGAAGAGACCCAGTACTTC. Encoded protein: CASSTPAGTGEETQYF.

This clonotype was seen repeatedly, ten times or more. The V and J genes are TRBV15 and TRBJ2-1, with 11 nucleotides matching TRBD2. Looked up from germline, CDR1 is LNHNV and CDR2 is YYDKDF (reference sequence). This CDR3 comprises 15 residues. V lost 8 bases and J lost 6; bases outside the gene matches: 9. CDR3 sequence reads: CATGPRLAGSNEQFF. The CDR3 DNA follows: TGTGCCACCGGACCCCGACTAGCGGGAAGCAATGAGCAGTTCTTC. Looking up the rest from reference TRBV15 and TRBJ2-1 gives the full variable domain: DAMVIQNPRYQVTQFGKPVTLSCSQTLNHNVMYWYQQKSSQAPKLLFHYYDKDFNNEADTPDNFQSRRPNTSFCFLDIRSPGLGDTAMYLCATGPRLAGSNEQFFGPGTRLTVL.

In its sample, this clonotype was seen a few times. One junction end disagrees with the germline gene, perhaps due to a read error. The rearrangement links TRBV4-3 to TRBJ2-5, with D hard to call. In germline, CDR1 is LGHNA, CDR2 YSLEER. This CDR3 is 15 amino acids long. The CDR3 is CASNQDEGRQETQYF. In DNA, the CDR3 is TGCGCCAGCAACCAAGATGAAGGCCGGCAGGAGACCCAGTACTTC.

This clonotype appeared many times. The chain employs TRBV20-1 and TRBJ2-7; D gene unclear. CDR1 DFQATT and CDR2 SNEGSKA come from the germline V gene (reference sequence). The V gene lost 2 bases and the J gene lost 0 bases, with 8 bases spanning the gap. The CDR3 consists of 13 residues. DNA for the CDR3: TGCAGTGCTAGATACAGTTACTCCTACGAGCAGTACTTC. Its translation: CSARYSYSYEQYF.

As concerns this clonotype: A much larger clone lies one base from this, so it may be a read error. The chain joins TRBV4-1 to TRBJ1-4; 7 bases align to TRBD1. Germline-derived CDR1 and CDR2 are MGHRA and YSYEKL. The CDR3 loop spans 16 amino acids. The CDR3, as DNA: TGCGCCAGCAGCCGACCCCCGACAGGGAGTGATGAAAAACTGCTTTTT. It codes for CASSRPPTGSDEKLLF.

For this clonotype: This may stem from a read error, because a much larger clone lies one nucleotide away. CDR3 sequence: CGARDEGDGYTF. The CDR3 bases are TGCGGTGCTAGAGACGAGGGAGATGGCTACACCTTC. This rearrangement joins TRBV20-1 to TRBJ1-2, with no clear D. Looked up from germline, CDR1 is DFQATT and CDR2 is SNEGSKA (reference sequence). The CDR3 consists of 12 residues.

V gene TRBV10-3 combines with J gene TRBJ2-1, with 10 bases lining up with TRBD2. The germline V gene has CDR1 ENHRY and CDR2 SYGVKD. This CDR3 spans 16 amino acids. V lost 3 bases to trimming and J lost 6 bases; unmatched junction nucleotides: 8. The CDR3, as DNA: TGTGCCATCAGTGAACCCCTAGCGGGAGCTGGCAATGAGCAGTTCTTC. It yields the protein CAISEPLAGAGNEQFF.

This clonotype was counted only a few times. The gene calls are TRBV29-1 and TRBJ2-7, with 10 bases lining up with TRBD2. The trim removed 4 bases at V and 4 bases at J, leaving 10 bases unmatched. From germline, CDR1 is SQVTM and CDR2 ANQGSEA. The CDR3 has 15 amino acids. DNA of the CDR3: TGCAGCGTTGTCCGGCTAGCGGGAGTTACTTACGAGCAGTACTTC. This translates into CSVVRLAGVTYEQYF.

The table lists this clonotype with many counts. The genes are TRBV12-3 or TRBV12-4 and TRBJ2-5; 9 bases agree with TRBD1. This CDR3 has 14 amino acids. V trimming: 5 bases; J trimming: 5 bases; junction bases outside the gene matches: 6. The CDR3 sequence: CASSEGQGRETQYF. The DNA for the CDR3 is TGTGCCAGCAGTGAGGGACAGGGCAGGGAGACCCAGTACTTC.

This clonotype was seen ten or more times. The chain combines TRBV27 with TRBJ2-5, with D possibly being TRBD1 (6 bases). Trimming took off 3 bases at V and 2 bases at J, with 10 bases between the two ends. The CDR3 consists of 14 residues. CDR1 MNHEY and CDR2 SMNVEV come from the germline V gene (reference sequence). DNA of the CDR3: TGTGCCAGCAGTTTTATCGGGACACAAGAGACCCAGTACTTC. As protein: CASSFIGTQETQYF.

On this clonotype: A much larger clone lies one base from this, so it may be a read error. The genes are TRBV12-3 or TRBV12-4 and TRBJ2-1; D is uncertain. This CDR3 comprises 12 residues. The CDR3 bases are TGTACCAGCTTCGACTCCTACAATGAGCAGTTCTTC. This translates into CTSFDSYNEQFF.

The genes are TRBV9 and TRBJ1-2; D is undetermined. This CDR3 spans 14 amino acids. V lost 4 bases and J 0 bases, leaving 10 bases between the germline ends. CDR1 and CDR2 (germline): SGDLS, YYNGEE. Here the CDR3 DNA reads TGTGCCAGCAGCCCGGACGTAACTAACTATGGCTACACCTTC. Its translation: CASSPDVTNYGYTF.

The chain is built from TRBV20-1 and TRBJ1-1, with TRBD1 matching 7 bases. Losses at the gene ends were 6 bases for V and 2 bases for J; bases not matched to a gene: 9. The CDR3 is 14 residues long. The germline CDR1 and CDR2 sequences are DFQATT and SNEGSKA (reference sequence). The CDR3 sequence is CSAPIQGLNTEAFF. The DNA of the CDR3 is TGCAGTGCGCCTATACAGGGGCTCAACACTGAAGCTTTCTTT.

This clonotype was detected many times. V and J are TRBV7-3 and TRBJ2-3, with D tentatively TRBD1 (5 bases). V lost 5 bases and J 0 bases, leaving 12 bases between the germline ends. The CDR3 totals 15 residues. Germline lookup yields CDR1 SGHTA and CDR2 FQGTGA. The CDR3 sequence: CASSPQGTSTDTQYF. The CDR3, as DNA: TGTGCCAGCAGCCCTCAGGGAACTAGCACAGATACGCAGTATTTT.

This clonotype qualifies as medium-sized. The rearrangement joins TRBV5-1 to TRBJ2-1; D is perhaps TRBD2 (5 bases). CDR1 and CDR2 from the germline V gene are SGHRS and YFSETQ. The CDR3 totals 14 residues. V lost 4 bases to trimming and J lost 2 bases, with 10 bases between them. This chain's CDR3 is CASSDGDPYNEQFF. In DNA form, the CDR3 reads TGCGCCAGCAGCGACGGGGATCCCTACAATGAGCAGTTCTTC.

In its sample, this clonotype was seen a few times. The chain recombines TRBV12-3 or TRBV12-4 with TRBJ1-5; 8 bases match TRBD1. There are 14 residues in the CDR3. V lost 2 bases and J lost 5; bases outside the gene matches: 2. The CDR3 DNA follows: TGTGCCAGCAGTTTATCGACAGGGGATCAGCCCCAGCATTTT. Its protein product is CASSLSTGDQPQHF.

The chain carries TRBV9 and TRBJ2-2; 9 nucleotides agree with TRBD2. The germline gives CDR1 SGDLS, CDR2 YYNGEE. The CDR3 has 14 residues. V lost 6 bases, J lost 4 bases, and 4 bases stayed unmatched. The CDR3 is CASTGGRGTGELFF. The CDR3, as DNA: TGTGCCAGCACTGGCGGGAGGGGCACCGGGGAGCTGTTTTTT.

The sample holds many counts of this clonotype. V gene TRBV5-1 combines with J gene TRBJ2-1; 10 bases fit TRBD2. This CDR3 comprises 14 residues. The V and J ends lost 6 bases and 5 bases, in that order; junction bases with no gene match: 5. CDR1 and CDR2 from the germline V gene are SGHRS and YFSETQ. CDR3 DNA: TGCGCCAGCACGGGGACTAGCGCCAACAATGAGCAGTTCTTC. Amino acids: CASTGTSANNEQFF.

This clonotype was seen a handful of times. The chain carries TRBV4-1 and TRBJ2-7, with no clear D. This CDR3 is 14 amino acids long. Germline lookup yields CDR1 MGHRA and CDR2 YSYEKL. V gave up 2 bases and J gave up 2 bases, with 10 bases separating them. CDR3 residues: CASSQRTLTYEQYF. The CDR3 DNA follows: TGCGCCAGCAGCCAACGAACTTTAACCTACGAGCAGTACTTC.

This clonotype was observed a handful of times. This chain joins TRBV20-1 and TRBJ1-5, with unresolved D. V was shortened by 6 bases and J by 2 bases, with 11 bases between the two germline ends. CDR3 length: 13 amino acids. Germline V gene data show CDR1 as DFQATT and CDR2 as SNEGSKA (reference sequence). The CDR3 protein is CSAGAGGNQPQHF. CDR3 coding DNA: TGCAGTGCCGGAGCGGGAGGCAATCAGCCCCAGCATTTT.

Regarding this clonotype: The conserved phenylalanine or tryptophan is not found at the CDR3 terminus, so this likely reflects a read error. The rearrangement links TRBV29-1 to TRBJ2-1, with D possibly being TRBD2 (6 bases). The CDR3 is 11 amino acids. Germline V gene lookup returns CDR1 SQVTM and CDR2 ANQGSEA. V was clipped by 3 bases and J by 10 bases, with 10 bases between them. Here the CDR3 DNA reads TGCAGCGTTGACCTAGCGAGAGAGCAGTTCATC. As protein: CSVDLAREQFI.

This clonotype was observed a handful of times. No conserved phenylalanine or tryptophan ends this CDR3, so it is likely a read error. This rearrangement joins TRBV7-2 to TRBJ2-5; D unresolved. CDR3 size: 13 residues. Per germline, CDR1 SGHTA and CDR2 FQGNSA. Trimming stripped 1 base from V and 0 bases from J, with 3 bases between. The CDR3 DNA sequence: TGTGCCAGCAGCTTAGTCTACCAAGAGACCCAGTACCTC. The encoded protein is CASSLVYQETQYL.